This T cell receptor beta chain stems from a study of T cells in localized non-small cell lung cancer. Here immunoSEQ multiplex PCR was the method, and the copy in TCRdb shows in-frame clones only, minus some. In the table there are 4,500 to 5,500 clones, 35% to 55% of which are singletons. Study observations and caveats: Researchers found a median around 57 of the top 100 tumor clones in adjacent lung.

The CDR3 is 15 amino acids. Deletions cut 0 bases from V and 6 bases from J, with 13 bases between. Germline V CDR1 and CDR2: SGDLS, YYNGEE. As regards this clone: Antigen: not known.

This specimen consisted of lung tumor tissue, obtained before any cancer treatment. The receptor was derived from a man aged 40-75 years with stage I lung adenocarcinoma. The chain uses TRBV9 and TRBJ2-1; D unclear. The CDR3 region is CASSVAAPSGNEQFF. CDR3 nucleotides: TGTGCCAGCAGCGTAGCTGCCCCTAGTGGCAATGAGCAGTTCTTC.